The source of this TCR beta chain is a study of cytomegalovirus exposure and HLA in healthy donors. The PCR was carried out with 60 Vbeta primers and 13 Jbeta primers. Study processing details: Later analysis identified tens of millions of unique TCR beta chains, approximately 10 million shared. The repertoire was sequenced with immunoSEQ multiplex PCR; TCRdb's copy has only in-frame clones and lacks some. From that table come the V and J calls and clone size; the DNA was used to work out D and trimming. Among fewer than 150,000 clones, roughly four fifths were seen once, and the ten largest hold 4.1%. The CDR3 has 18 residues. Germline assignment: CDR1 MNHEY and CDR2 SMNVEV (reference sequence). After removal of 3 bases from V and 7 bases from J, the junction contained 18 bases not matched to a gene. This clone was observed a single time. What it binds is not known. Overall study results and limits: Sequencing probably produced one cluster of sequence variants that were highly shared. Despite most TCR sequences being rare, some public TCRs occurred in many donors. Some V segments, TRBV6-2 and TRBV6-3 among them, were indistinguishable and were therefore excluded.

This sequence was found in a man in his forties in good health and CMV-seropositive. Material for sequencing was PBMCs. V gene TRBV27 combines with J gene TRBJ1-5; TRBD1 matches at 7 bases. DNA for the CDR3: TGTGCCAGCAGTTTTCTGCCCCCCGACAGGGCCCGGCGCCAGCCCCAGCATTTT. Protein sequence: CASSFLPPDRARRQPQHF.